Below are 15 T cell receptor beta chains sequenced from a single sample in a study of blood T cells in healthy people across ages. PCR was performed a second time for about 7 to 12 cycles using a sample-barcoded 5' primer and a J-beta primer mix. TCRdb ran MiXCR on the 5' RACE reads and lists one entry per CDR3 protein. The sample includes over 1,200,000 distinct CDR3 sequences, 59% of them seen just once. Input material: blood. All receptors come from a man between 18 and 35 years old in good health.

This clonotype came up a few times. CDR3 region: CASSQVKGHPGLAHNEQFF. CDR3 sequence (DNA): TGTGCCAGCAGCCAAGTGAAGGGGCACCCGGGACTAGCCCACAATGAGCAGTTCTTC. The chain recombines TRBV3-1 with TRBJ2-1, with 9 bases that match TRBD2. Germline V gene sequence: CDR1 LGHDT, CDR2 YNNKEL (reference sequence). The CDR3 runs 19 residues. V shed 1 base and J 5 bases; nucleotides not matched to a gene: 15.

V is TRBV3-1 and J is TRBJ2-1; 10 nucleotides agree with TRBD2. The CDR3 consists of 16 residues. V shed 2 bases, J shed 5 bases, and the junction held 6 bases outside the gene matches. Germline V gene sequence: CDR1 LGHDT, CDR2 YNNKEL (reference sequence). CDR3 residues: CASSQSPTSGNNEQFF. Written as DNA, the CDR3 is TGTGCCAGCAGCCAAAGCCCCACTAGCGGGAACAATGAGCAGTTCTTC.

This clonotype came up once. This sequence joins TRBV12-3 or TRBV12-4 and TRBJ2-3; D unclear. This CDR3 comprises 18 residues. Trimming stripped 6 bases from V and 3 bases from J, with 25 bases between. The CDR3 DNA follows: TGTGCCAGCAGCGAGACCTTGACCTGGGCGGTCGGTACAGATACGCAGTATTTT. This sequence encodes CASSETLTWAVGTDTQYF.

This chain uses TRBV7-9 with TRBJ2-1; TRBD1 matches at 8 bases. V was clipped by 0 bases and J by 2 bases; unmatched bases: 6. The germline V gene encodes CDR1 SEHNR and CDR2 FQNEAQ (reference sequence). The CDR3 covers 17 residues. The CDR3 region has the DNA TGTGCCAGCAGCTTAGCTCAACAGGGGGGCACCTACAATGAGCAGTTCTTC. Its protein product is CASSLAQQGGTYNEQFF.

J is TRBJ1-5 and V is TRBV25-1; D remains unclear. V was shortened by 6 bases and J by 0 bases, with 6 bases between the two germline ends. The germline gives CDR1 MGHDK, CDR2 SYGVNS. The CDR3 is 13 residues long. CDR3 residues: CASSKNSNQPQHF. The CDR3 nucleotides read TGTGCCAGCAGCAAGAATAGCAATCAGCCCCAGCATTTT.

This clonotype was picked up a small number of times. The chain uses TRBV29-1 and TRBJ2-7, with D tentatively TRBD1 or TRBD2 (5 bases each). The CDR3 sequence is 14 residues long. Germline values: CDR1 SQVTM, CDR2 ANQGSEA. V was shortened by 4 bases and J by 3 bases, with 16 bases between the two germline ends. This CDR3 is CSVAEGLDHYEQYF. In nucleotides, the CDR3 is TGCAGCGTTGCTGAGGGGCTCGACCACTACGAGCAGTACTTC.

This clonotype showed up just once. The chain recombines TRBV15 with TRBJ2-7, with no clear D. Judging by the DNA end, TRBJ2-5 fits better; the J call may be wrong. The CDR3 sequence is 13 residues long. Looked up from germline, CDR1 is LNHNV and CDR2 is YYDKDF (reference sequence). CDR3 nucleotides: TGTGCCACCAGCCCCCGAGTGGCGGAGACCCAGTACTTC. Translated: CATSPRVAETQYF.

J is TRBJ2-1 and V is TRBV20-1; 8 nucleotides match TRBD2. Trimming removed 5 bases from V and 4 bases from J; junction bases left unmatched: 4. The CDR3 covers 13 residues. Per the germline V gene, CDR1 is DFQATT and CDR2 is SNEGSKA (reference sequence). The CDR3 region is CSAPGGAYNEQFF. The CDR3 bases are TGCAGTGCTCCCGGGGGGGCTTACAATGAGCAGTTCTTC.

The V call is TRBV14, the J call TRBJ2-6; 9 bases are a match to TRBD1. The germline V gene encodes CDR1 SGHDN and CDR2 FVKESK. The V segment lost 4 bases and the J segment 0 bases; nucleotides outside the gene matches: 16. This CDR3 has 21 amino acids. The CDR3 nucleotides read TGTGCCAGCAGCCGCGGGGTCGGGACAGGGAATCTGACCTCTGGGGCCAACGTCCTGACTTTC. It translates to CASSRGVGTGNLTSGANVLTF.

The J gene is TRBJ2-7, the V gene TRBV28; 8 bases are a match to TRBD1. Trimming took 5 bases from V and 3 from J; bases not matched to a gene: 6. Germline lookup yields CDR1 MDHEN and CDR2 SYDVKM. The CDR3 extends over 14 amino acids. The CDR3 region is CASSPPTGDYEQYF. The CDR3 nucleotides are TGTGCCAGCAGTCCACCGACAGGGGACTACGAGCAGTACTTC.

The genes are TRBV5-1 and TRBJ2-7; 7 bases are shared with TRBD2. V was clipped by 2 bases and J by 4 bases; unmatched bases: 6. CDR3 length: 14 amino acids. The germline V gene has CDR1 SGHRS and CDR2 YFSETQ. The DNA for the CDR3 is TGCGCCAGCAGCTTAGGGACTACAAATTACGAGCAGTACTTC. Protein: CASSLGTTNYEQYF.

The chain couples TRBV11-2 to TRBJ2-5; 7 bases align to TRBD1. The J call may be wrong; the DNA end is better matched by TRBJ2-7. The germline V gene has CDR1 SGHAT and CDR2 FQNNGV. The CDR3 has 15 amino acids. The CDR3 loop reads CASSFGDSSTYEQYF. CDR3 DNA sequence: TGTGCCAGCAGCTTTGGGGACAGTTCTACTTACGAGCAGTACTTC.

The rearrangement uses TRBV20-1 and TRBJ2-1; 12 bases agree with TRBD2. This CDR3 comprises 14 residues. The junction had 12 bases not matched to a gene; V was cut back by 6 bases and J by 12 bases. Germline V gene data show CDR1 as DFQATT and CDR2 as SNEGSKA (reference sequence). The CDR3 DNA follows: TGCAGTGCCCGAGGACTAGCGGGATGGCAGGTGCAGTTCTTC. This codes for CSARGLAGWQVQFF.

Only a few counts were recorded for this clonotype. The chain employs TRBV29-1 and TRBJ2-1; TRBD1 aligns across 9 bases. The trim removed 1 base at V and 4 bases at J, leaving 11 bases unmatched. The CDR3 sequence is 17 residues long. CDR1 is SQVTM, CDR2 ANQGSEA, per germline. CDR3 in amino acids: CSVEGIPRTGEYNEQFF. CDR3 sequence (DNA): TGCAGCGTTGAAGGAATACCGCGGACAGGGGAGTACAATGAGCAGTTCTTC.

The chain recombines TRBV28 with TRBJ1-5; D is uncertain. CDR3 length: 16 residues. Germline V gives CDR1 MDHEN, CDR2 SYDVKM. V lost 4 bases, J lost 11 bases, and 24 bases lay in between. As DNA, the CDR3 is TGTGCCAGCAGTTATAGGGAGTTGGCGCACGTTCCAGCCCAGCATTTT. Protein: CASSYRELAHVPAQHF.